The clone carrying this TCR beta chain was detected only a few times. What it binds is not known. The data were produced by immunoSEQ multiplex PCR, yet TCRdb's version contains in-frame clones alone and is incomplete. The data show some 130,000 clones, around 80% seen once. This sample was included in a study of a mutant IDH1 vaccine in newly diagnosed glioma. As to time point: week 11, during vaccination. Vaccine doses each comprised 300 ug of mutant IDH1 20-mer peptide, with topical imiquimod. In germline, CDR1 is MGHRA, CDR2 YSYEKL. The CDR3 covers 13 residues. The V gene lost 2 bases and the J gene lost 6 bases, with 10 bases spanning the gap.

V and J are TRBV4-1 and TRBJ1-2; D is unresolved. The specimen comprised PBMCs, sampled from a glioma patient whose treatment included an IDH1 peptide vaccine. The sequence was collected from a man aged 40-49 years with glioma. This CDR3 reads CASSQPPKDGYTF. As DNA, the CDR3 is TGCGCCAGCAGCCAACCCCCTAAGGATGGCTACACCTTC.